A single sample gave rise to the 27 T cell receptor beta chains below, sequenced in a study of cytomegalovirus exposure and HLA in healthy donors. TCRdb's copy holds only in-frame clones and misses some; the assay was immunoSEQ multiplex PCR. This sample yields some 69,000 clones, of which roughly 95% are seen a single time; more than 4% belongs to the top ten. The sequencing sample was made of PBMCs. Every receptor here comes from a woman under 30 in good health and CMV-seropositive.

The chain uses TRBV19 and TRBJ2-7, with D perhaps matching TRBD1 (6 bases). Germline loops: CDR1 LNHDA, CDR2 SQIVND (reference sequence). The CDR3 contains 15 residues. V dropped 6 bases and J dropped 4 bases, with 19 bases sitting between them. CDR3 bases: TGTGCCAGTAGCCTGTTCGGGACAAAGCCGTACGAGCAGTACTTC. Amino acids: CASSLFGTKPYEQYF.

The chain joins TRBV7-6 to TRBJ2-2, with 8 bases matching TRBD1. This CDR3 region has 15 residues. The J segment lost 6 bases and the V segment lost 5 bases, leaving 8 bases of the junction unmatched. Germline loops: CDR1 SGHVS, CDR2 FNYEAQ. The CDR3 region has the DNA TGTGCCAGCAGCCGGGACAGGCGACCGTCCGGGGAGCTGTTTTTT. This encodes CASSRDRRPSGELFF.

The rearrangement uses TRBV30 and TRBJ1-5; 7 bases map to TRBD1. The V segment lost 0 bases and the J segment 4 bases; nucleotides outside the gene matches: 3. From germline, CDR1 is GTSNPN and CDR2 SVGIG (reference sequence). The length of the CDR3 is 14 residues. The CDR3 loop is CAWSVGGQNQPQHF. The CDR3, as DNA: TGTGCCTGGAGTGTAGGGGGACAGAATCAGCCCCAGCATTTT.

The rearrangement uses TRBV6-1 and TRBJ2-7, with 10 bases lining up with TRBD2. V was clipped by 7 bases and J by 5 bases; unmatched bases: 8. This CDR3 spans 14 amino acids. Germline V gene data show CDR1 as MNHNS and CDR2 as SASEGT. The CDR3 nucleotides read TGTGCCAGCACCAGGAGCGGGAGGGCCAACGAGCAGTACTTC. This gives the protein CASTRSGRANEQYF.

The chain has TRBV4-3 and TRBJ2-2; 7 bases match TRBD2. Germline V gives CDR1 LGHNA, CDR2 YSLEER. The CDR3 runs 15 residues. After removal of 1 base from V and 6 bases from J, the junction contained 5 bases not matched to a gene. The CDR3 DNA reads as TGCGCCAGCAGCCAAGGACTAGCCTCGTCCGGGGAGCTGTTTTTT. This codes for CASSQGLASSGELFF.

This chain joins TRBV28 and TRBJ2-6; D remains ambiguous. The CDR3 is made up of 16 amino acids. Germline CDR1 reads MDHEN; CDR2 reads SYDVKM. V was cut by 3 bases and J by 1 base, with 10 bases left in between. The CDR3: CASSLGLRSGANVLTF. The CDR3, as DNA: TGTGCCAGCAGTTTGGGTCTGAGGTCTGGGGCCAACGTCCTGACTTTC.

The chain uses TRBV6-6 and TRBJ2-7; 8 bases agree with TRBD2. CDR3 size: 16 residues. Germline CDR1 MNHNY, CDR2 SVGAGI (reference sequence). Trimming took 5 bases from V and 7 from J; bases not matched to a gene: 16. CDR3 DNA sequence: TGTGCCAGCAGTCGACCCGCCATTAGCGGGGTCGGGGAGCAGTACTTC. Its translation: CASSRPAISGVGEQYF.

J is TRBJ2-1 and V is TRBV19; tentative D call: TRBD2 (5 bases). This CDR3 comprises 15 residues. Per the germline V gene, CDR1 is LNHDA and CDR2 is SQIVND (reference sequence). Trimming removed 7 bases from V and 1 base from J, with 14 bases in between. CDR3 sequence: CASTPGRGSYNEQFF. The CDR3 DNA follows: TGTGCCAGTACCCCCGGACGGGGTTCCTACAATGAGCAGTTCTTC.

The V gene is TRBV18, the J gene TRBJ2-6; D is uncertain. Germline values: CDR1 KGHSH, CDR2 LQKENI. V was clipped by 6 bases and J by 2 bases, with 8 bases between them. The CDR3 runs to 14 residues. DNA for the CDR3: TGTGCCAGCTCGCGAGAAACTGGGGCCAACGTCCTGACTTTC. Translating it yields CASSRETGANVLTF.

The gene calls are TRBV5-1 and TRBJ2-7; 13 bases line up with TRBD2. Germline CDR1 reads SGHRS; CDR2 reads YFSETQ. V was clipped by 4 bases and J by 5 bases; unmatched bases: 6. The CDR3 totals 15 residues. CDR3 sequence (DNA): TGCGCCAGCAGCCCCTGGACTAGCGGGAGCGACGAGCAGTACTTC. Protein sequence: CASSPWTSGSDEQYF.

This sequence joins TRBV7-9 and TRBJ2-1; 14 bases line up with TRBD2. Trimming at V came to 5 bases and at J to 7 bases, leaving 7 bases not matched to a gene. The CDR3 contains 16 residues. The V gene's germline CDR1 is SEHNR and CDR2 FQNEAQ (reference sequence). CDR3 sequence reads: CASSVTSGRVSNEQFF. Here the CDR3 DNA reads TGTGCCAGCAGCGTGACTAGCGGGAGGGTCAGTAATGAGCAGTTCTTC. The whole variable domain, remainder taken from reference TRBV7-9 and TRBJ2-1, is DTGVSQNPRHKITKRGQNVTFRCDPISEHNRLYWYRQTLGQGPEFLTYFQNEAQLEKSRLLSDRFSAERPKGSFSTLEIQRTEQGDSAMYLCASSVTSGRVSNEQFFGPGTRLTVL.

The chain is built from TRBV19 and TRBJ2-1; 10 bases match TRBD2. Looked up from germline, CDR1 is LNHDA and CDR2 is SQIVND (reference sequence). The CDR3 has 14 residues. J lost 3 bases, V lost 5 bases, and 1 base had no gene match. The CDR3 region has the DNA TGTGCCAGTAGTGGGACTAGCGACTACAATGAGCAGTTCTTC. Translation: CASSGTSDYNEQFF.

The rearrangement links TRBV19 to TRBJ2-1, with a tentative D call TRBD2 (6 bases). V lost 3 bases, J lost 7 bases, and 19 bases lay in between. Germline V gene sequence: CDR1 LNHDA, CDR2 SQIVND (reference sequence). The CDR3 covers 16 residues. As DNA, the CDR3 is TGTGCCAGTAGTATCGGGTCTAGCGCCTACCGGAATGAGCAGTTCTTC. Translating it yields CASSIGSSAYRNEQFF.

CDR3 nucleotides: TGTGCCAGCAGTGAAGCTCCTAGCGGGATTGGGGAGACCCAGTACTTC. Protein: CASSEAPSGIGETQYF. This chain uses TRBV2 with TRBJ2-5; 9 bases are shared with TRBD2. The CDR3 has 16 amino acids. Per germline, CDR1 SNHLY and CDR2 FYNNEI. With V trimmed by 0 bases and J by 5 bases, 7 bases remained unmatched.

The chain couples TRBV11-2 to TRBJ2-1; D uncertain. V was clipped by 0 bases and J by 10 bases, with 13 bases between them. Germline V gives CDR1 SGHAT, CDR2 FQNNGV. The CDR3 runs 14 residues. CDR3 amino acids: CASSLESGLGEQFF. The CDR3 DNA sequence: TGTGCCAGCAGCTTAGAGTCGGGTCTTGGCGAGCAGTTCTTC.

V gene TRBV7-2 combines with J gene TRBJ1-5; D is unresolved. V was pared by 1 base and J by 7 bases, with 17 bases between. Germline values: CDR1 SGHTA, CDR2 FQGNSA. This CDR3 spans 16 amino acids. The CDR3 DNA sequence: TGTGCCAGCAGCTTAGAAGTAGGGCGAGGGAAACAGCCCCAGCATTTT. Translating it yields CASSLEVGRGKQPQHF.

This clone was counted a single time. The chain has TRBV6-1 and TRBJ2-7, with TRBD1 identical over 7 bases. This CDR3 has 14 amino acids. Trimming cost V 6 bases and J 6 bases; bases outside gene matches: 11. Germline V lookup: CDR1 MNHNS, CDR2 SASEGT. In DNA, the CDR3 is TGTGCCAGCAGGGCCGGGACAGACCCTTCCGAGCAGTACTTC. Protein sequence: CASRAGTDPSEQYF.

The chain couples TRBV7-2 to TRBJ2-2; 9 bases are shared with TRBD2. With 1 base clipped from V and 7 bases from J, the junction kept 4 bases outside the gene matches. CDR3 length: 15 amino acids. CDR1 and CDR2 (germline): SGHTA, FQGNSA. The CDR3 here is CASSLVRREGGELFF. The CDR3 DNA reads TGTGCCAGCAGCTTAGTGAGGCGGGAGGGCGGGGAGCTGTTTTTT.

This clone occurred once. V gene TRBV6-5 combines with J gene TRBJ1-3; a weak D match, TRBD1 (5 bases). V lost 4 bases and J 2 bases, leaving 9 bases between the germline ends. The CDR3 spans 14 residues. In germline, CDR1 is MNHEY, CDR2 SVGAGI. The CDR3 nucleotides are TGTGCCAGCAGTTCCGGGGGTACTGGAAACACCATATATTTT. Protein sequence: CASSSGGTGNTIYF.

This chain links TRBV20-1 with TRBJ2-5; D call uncertain. Germline-derived CDR1 and CDR2 are DFQATT and SNEGSKA (reference sequence). V was trimmed by 3 bases and J by 2 bases, leaving 4 bases between them. The CDR3 runs 11 residues. CDR3: CSASQQETQYF. Written as DNA, the CDR3 is TGCAGTGCTAGCCAGCAAGAGACCCAGTACTTC.

V usage is TRBV18 and J usage is TRBJ2-7; D perhaps matches TRBD1 (6 bases). Trimming left V 3 bases short and J 4 bases short, with 16 bases between. Germline V lookup: CDR1 KGHSH, CDR2 LQKENI. The CDR3 is made up of 15 amino acids. CDR3 protein: CASSPGQWTVYEQYF. CDR3 nucleotides: TGTGCCAGCTCACCGGGGCAGTGGACAGTTTACGAGCAGTACTTC.

The chain uses TRBV25-1 and TRBJ2-7; D might be TRBD2 (6 bases). The CDR3 has 13 residues. The V end was cut by 1 base, the J end by 7 bases, with 11 bases between. CDR1 is MGHDK, CDR2 SYGVNS, per germline. The CDR3 nucleotides read TGTGCCAGCAGTGAATCAGGAGGGAAGGAGCAGTACTTC. Protein product: CASSESGGKEQYF.

The chain carries TRBV29-1 and TRBJ2-1, with a tentative D call TRBD1 (6 bases). Germline V gene lookup returns CDR1 SQVTM and CDR2 ANQGSEA. Trimming took off 7 bases at V and 1 base at J, with 14 bases between the two ends. The CDR3 has 14 amino acids. The CDR3 region is CSGLRGMSYNEQFF. CDR3 in DNA: TGCAGCGGGCTAAGGGGGATGTCCTACAATGAGCAGTTCTTC.

This rearrangement joins TRBV7-9 to TRBJ2-7; D is uncertain. V lost 0 bases and J 3 bases, leaving 6 bases between the germline ends. The CDR3 has 13 residues. Germline CDR1 is SEHNR and CDR2 is FQNEAQ (reference sequence). The CDR3 sequence is CASSLARSYEQYF. In DNA form, the CDR3 reads TGTGCCAGCAGCTTAGCCCGCAGCTACGAGCAGTACTTC.

The rearrangement joins TRBV7-9 to TRBJ2-3; 7 bases are a match to TRBD2. The V segment lost 5 bases and the J segment 6 bases; nucleotides outside the gene matches: 5. This CDR3 region has 13 residues. Germline CDR1 and CDR2: SEHNR and FQNEAQ (reference sequence). The chain's CDR3 is CASSPGTMDTQYF. Here the CDR3 DNA reads TGTGCCAGCAGCCCGGGGACTATGGATACGCAGTATTTT. Using reference TRBV7-9 and TRBJ2-3 for the parts outside the CDR3, the full variable domain is DTGVSQNPRHKITKRGQNVTFRCDPISEHNRLYWYRQTLGQGPEFLTYFQNEAQLEKSRLLSDRFSAERPKGSFSTLEIQRTEQGDSAMYLCASSPGTMDTQYFGPGTRLTVL.

The V gene is TRBV6-7, the J gene TRBJ2-3; 7 bases are shared with TRBD1. TRBV6-7 is given ORF status, its function remaining uncertain. The CDR3 contains 17 residues. V was pared by 2 bases and J by 2 bases, with 10 bases of the junction left unmatched. CDR3 sequence reads: CASSYREEGAYTDTQYF. CDR3 DNA sequence: TGTGCCAGCAGTTACCGGGAAGAGGGGGCGTACACAGATACGCAGTATTTT.

A note on this clone: This same CDR3 is encoded by further DNA sequences in the sample. The genes are TRBV7-2 and TRBJ2-1; 8 nucleotides line up with TRBD2. Trimming cost V 1 base and J 5 bases; bases outside gene matches: 7. This CDR3 is 16 amino acids long. The V gene's germline CDR1 is SGHTA and CDR2 FQGNSA. The CDR3 region is CASSLGLGRVNNEQFF. In DNA form, the CDR3 reads TGTGCCAGCAGCTTAGGCCTCGGGAGGGTGAACAATGAGCAGTTCTTC.